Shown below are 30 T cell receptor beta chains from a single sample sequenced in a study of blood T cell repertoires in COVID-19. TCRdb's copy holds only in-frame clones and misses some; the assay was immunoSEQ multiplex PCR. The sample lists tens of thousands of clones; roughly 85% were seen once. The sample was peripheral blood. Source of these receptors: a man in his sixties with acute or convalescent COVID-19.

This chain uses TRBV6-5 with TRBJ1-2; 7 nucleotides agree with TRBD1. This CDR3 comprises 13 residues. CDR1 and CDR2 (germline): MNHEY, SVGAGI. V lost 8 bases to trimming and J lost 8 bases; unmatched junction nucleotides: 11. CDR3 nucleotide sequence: TGTGCCAGCCCGACCCCGACAGGGAGCGGCTACACCTTC. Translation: CASPTPTGSGYTF.

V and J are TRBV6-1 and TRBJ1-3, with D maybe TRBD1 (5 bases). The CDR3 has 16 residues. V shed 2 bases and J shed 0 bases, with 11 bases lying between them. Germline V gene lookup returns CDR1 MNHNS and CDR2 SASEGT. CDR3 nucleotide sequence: TGTGCCAGCAGTGAACTTAGGGGCAACTCTGGAAACACCATATATTTT. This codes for CASSELRGNSGNTIYF.

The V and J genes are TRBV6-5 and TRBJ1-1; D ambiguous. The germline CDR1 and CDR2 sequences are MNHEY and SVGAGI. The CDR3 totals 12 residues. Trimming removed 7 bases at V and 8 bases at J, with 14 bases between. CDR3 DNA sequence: TGTGCCAGCATCCCACCCACAGAAGAAGCTTTCTTT. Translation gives CASIPPTEEAFF.

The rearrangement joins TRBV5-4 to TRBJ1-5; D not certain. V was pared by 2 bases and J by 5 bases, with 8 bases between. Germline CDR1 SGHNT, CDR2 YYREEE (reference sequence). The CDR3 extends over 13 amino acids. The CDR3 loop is CASSLDQDQPQHF. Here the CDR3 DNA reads TGTGCCAGCAGCTTAGATCAGGATCAGCCCCAGCATTTT.

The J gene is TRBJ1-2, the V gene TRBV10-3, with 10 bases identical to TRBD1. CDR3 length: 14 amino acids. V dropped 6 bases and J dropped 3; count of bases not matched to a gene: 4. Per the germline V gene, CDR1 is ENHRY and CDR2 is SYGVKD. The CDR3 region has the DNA TGTGCCATCAGCTCCGGGACAGGGGACTATGGCTACACCTTC. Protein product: CAISSGTGDYGYTF.

The CDR3 sequence: CASSLNSGGADTQYF. The CDR3 DNA follows: TGTGCCAGCAGCTTAAATAGCGGGGGGGCTGATACGCAGTATTTT. V gene TRBV7-3 combines with J gene TRBJ2-3, with TRBD2 matching 11 bases. Germline V lookup: CDR1 SGHTA, CDR2 FQGTGA. The CDR3 consists of 15 residues. Germline trimming cut 1 base from V and 6 bases from J; bases unmatched to any gene: 3.

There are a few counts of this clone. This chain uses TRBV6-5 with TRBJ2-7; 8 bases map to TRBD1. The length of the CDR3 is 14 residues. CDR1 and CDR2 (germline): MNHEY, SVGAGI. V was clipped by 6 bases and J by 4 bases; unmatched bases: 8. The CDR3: CASRRAGGSYEQYF. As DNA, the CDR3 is TGTGCCAGCAGGAGAGCAGGGGGCTCATACGAGCAGTACTTC.

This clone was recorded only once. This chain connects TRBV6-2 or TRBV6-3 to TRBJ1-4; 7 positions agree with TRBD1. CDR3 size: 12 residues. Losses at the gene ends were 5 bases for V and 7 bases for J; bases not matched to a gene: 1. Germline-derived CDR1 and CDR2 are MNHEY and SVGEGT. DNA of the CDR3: TGTGCCAGCAGTCGGACAGGTGAAAAACTGTTTTTT. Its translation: CASSRTGEKLFF.

The CDR3 region is CASSEAAGGPYNEQFF. The CDR3 bases are TGTGCCAGCAGTGAAGCTGCGGGGGGCCCATACAATGAGCAGTTCTTC. This chain joins TRBV2 and TRBJ2-1; 8 bases line up with TRBD2. There are 16 residues in the CDR3. V shed 0 bases and J 4 bases; nucleotides not matched to a gene: 5. CDR1 and CDR2 (germline): SNHLY, FYNNEI.

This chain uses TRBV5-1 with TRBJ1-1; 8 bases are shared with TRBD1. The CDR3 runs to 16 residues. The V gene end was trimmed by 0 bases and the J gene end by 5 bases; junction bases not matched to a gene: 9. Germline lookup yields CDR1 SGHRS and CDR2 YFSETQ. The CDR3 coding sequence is TGCGCCAGCAGCTTGGAACTGGACAGGGATAGAACTGAAGCTTTCTTT. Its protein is CASSLELDRDRTEAFF. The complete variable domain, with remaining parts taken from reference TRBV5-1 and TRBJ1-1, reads KAGVTQTPRYLIKTRGQQVTLSCSPISGHRSVSWYQQTPGQGLQFLFEYFSETQRNKGNFPGRFSGRQFSNSRSEMNVSTLELGDSALYLCASSLELDRDRTEAFFGQGTRLTVV.

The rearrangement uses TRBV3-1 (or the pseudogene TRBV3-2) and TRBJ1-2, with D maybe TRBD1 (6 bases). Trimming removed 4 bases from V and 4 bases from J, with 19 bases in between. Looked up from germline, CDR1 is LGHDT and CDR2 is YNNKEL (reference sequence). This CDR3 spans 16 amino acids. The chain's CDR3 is CASSRPQGQGRYGYTF. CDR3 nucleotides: TGTGCCAGCAGCCGCCCTCAAGGCCAGGGGCGCTATGGCTACACCTTC.

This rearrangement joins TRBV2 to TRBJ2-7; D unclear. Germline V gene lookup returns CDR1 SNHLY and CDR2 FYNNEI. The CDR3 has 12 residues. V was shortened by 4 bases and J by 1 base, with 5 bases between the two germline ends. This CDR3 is CASSVRSYEQYF. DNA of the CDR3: TGTGCCAGCAGTGTCAGGTCCTACGAGCAGTACTTC.

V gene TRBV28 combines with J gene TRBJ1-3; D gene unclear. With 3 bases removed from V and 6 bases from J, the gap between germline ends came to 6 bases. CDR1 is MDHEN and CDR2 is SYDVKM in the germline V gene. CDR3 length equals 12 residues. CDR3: CASSLRENTIYF. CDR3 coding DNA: TGTGCCAGCAGTTTGAGGGAAAACACCATATATTTT.

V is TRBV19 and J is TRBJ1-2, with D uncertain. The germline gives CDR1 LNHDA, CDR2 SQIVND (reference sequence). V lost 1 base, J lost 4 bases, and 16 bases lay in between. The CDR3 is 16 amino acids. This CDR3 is CASSIVAGSYSYGYTF. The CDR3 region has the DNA TGTGCCAGTAGTATAGTCGCGGGCAGCTACTCCTATGGCTACACCTTC.

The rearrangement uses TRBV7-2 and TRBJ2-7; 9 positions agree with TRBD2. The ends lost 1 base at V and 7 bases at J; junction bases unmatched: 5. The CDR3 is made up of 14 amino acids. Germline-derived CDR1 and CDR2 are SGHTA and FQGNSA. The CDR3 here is CASSLERRGGEQYF. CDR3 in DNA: TGTGCCAGCAGCTTAGAACGGCGGGGGGGAGAGCAGTACTTC. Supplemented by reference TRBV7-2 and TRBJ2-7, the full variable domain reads GAGVSQSPSNKVTEKGKDVELRCDPISGHTALYWYRQSLGQGLEFLIYFQGNSAPDKSGLPSDRFSAERTGGSVSTLTIQRTQQEDSAVYLCASSLERRGGEQYFGPGTRLTVT.

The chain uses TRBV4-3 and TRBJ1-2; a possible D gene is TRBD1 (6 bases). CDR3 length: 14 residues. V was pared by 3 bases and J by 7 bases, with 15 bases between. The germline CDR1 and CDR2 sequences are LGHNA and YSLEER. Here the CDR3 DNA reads TGCGCCAGCAGCCAGCCGGGACAAGTTGGTGGCTACACCTTC. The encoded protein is CASSQPGQVGGYTF.

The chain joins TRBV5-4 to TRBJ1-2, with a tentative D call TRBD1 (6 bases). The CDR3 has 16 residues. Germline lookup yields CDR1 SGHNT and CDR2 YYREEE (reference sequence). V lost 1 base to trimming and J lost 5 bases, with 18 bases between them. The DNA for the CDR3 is TGTGCCAGCAGCTTGCCGTTAGGGGGTCCCGGATATGGCTACACCTTC. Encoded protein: CASSLPLGGPGYGYTF.

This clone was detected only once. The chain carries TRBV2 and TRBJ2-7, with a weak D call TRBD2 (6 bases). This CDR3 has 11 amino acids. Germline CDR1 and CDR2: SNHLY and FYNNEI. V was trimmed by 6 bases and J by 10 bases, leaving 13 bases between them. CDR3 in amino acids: CASRGDSGQYF. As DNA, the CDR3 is TGTGCCAGCAGGGGGGACTCAGGACAGTACTTC.

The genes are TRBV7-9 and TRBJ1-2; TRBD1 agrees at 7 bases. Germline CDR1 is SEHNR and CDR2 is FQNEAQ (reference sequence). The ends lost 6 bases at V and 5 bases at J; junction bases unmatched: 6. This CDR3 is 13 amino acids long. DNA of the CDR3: TGTGCCAGCAGACCGACAGGGTCGTATGGCTACACCTTC. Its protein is CASRPTGSYGYTF.

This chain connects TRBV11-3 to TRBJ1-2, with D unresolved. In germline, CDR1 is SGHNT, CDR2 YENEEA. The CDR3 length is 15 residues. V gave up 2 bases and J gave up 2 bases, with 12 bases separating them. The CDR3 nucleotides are TGTGCCAGCAGCTTAAAGAGTTCGGGGAACTATGGCTACACCTTC. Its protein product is CASSLKSSGNYGYTF.

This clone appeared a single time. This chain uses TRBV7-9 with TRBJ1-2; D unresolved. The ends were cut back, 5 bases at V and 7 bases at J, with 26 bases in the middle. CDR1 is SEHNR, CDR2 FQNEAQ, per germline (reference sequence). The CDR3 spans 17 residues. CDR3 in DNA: TGTGCCAGCAGCCAAGAAGTTGCCGCCGTGGTGACTGCTGGCTACACCTTC. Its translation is CASSQEVAAVVTAGYTF.

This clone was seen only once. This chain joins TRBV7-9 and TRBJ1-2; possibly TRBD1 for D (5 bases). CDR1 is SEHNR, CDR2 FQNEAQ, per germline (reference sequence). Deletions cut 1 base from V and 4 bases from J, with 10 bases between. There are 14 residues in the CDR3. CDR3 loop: CASSLEEGLYGYTF. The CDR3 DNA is TGTGCCAGCAGCTTAGAGGAGGGGCTCTATGGCTACACCTTC. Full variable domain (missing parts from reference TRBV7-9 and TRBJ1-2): DTGVSQNPRHKITKRGQNVTFRCDPISEHNRLYWYRQTLGQGPEFLTYFQNEAQLEKSRLLSDRFSAERPKGSFSTLEIQRTEQGDSAMYLCASSLEEGLYGYTFGSGTRLTVV.

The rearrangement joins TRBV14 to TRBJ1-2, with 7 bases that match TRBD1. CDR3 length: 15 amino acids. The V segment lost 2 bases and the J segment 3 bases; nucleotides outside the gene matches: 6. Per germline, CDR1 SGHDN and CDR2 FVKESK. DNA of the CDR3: TGTGCCAGCAGCCAAATCGACAGGGAGGACTATGGCTACACCTTC. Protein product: CASSQIDREDYGYTF.

DNA of the CDR3: TGTGCCACCCAACTAGCGGGGGTGAATGAGCAGTTCTTC. Residues: CATQLAGVNEQFF. The chain recombines TRBV7-2 with TRBJ2-1, with TRBD2 matching 11 bases. Germline V gives CDR1 SGHTA, CDR2 FQGNSA. V lost 10 bases to trimming and J lost 7 bases; unmatched junction nucleotides: 6. This CDR3 has 13 amino acids.

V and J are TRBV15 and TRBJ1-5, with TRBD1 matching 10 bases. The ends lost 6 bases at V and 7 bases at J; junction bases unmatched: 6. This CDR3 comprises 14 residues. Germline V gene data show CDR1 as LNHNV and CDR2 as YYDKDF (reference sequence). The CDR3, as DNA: TGTGCCACCAGGACAGGGGGCGCAGAACAGCCCCAGCATTTT. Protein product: CATRTGGAEQPQHF.

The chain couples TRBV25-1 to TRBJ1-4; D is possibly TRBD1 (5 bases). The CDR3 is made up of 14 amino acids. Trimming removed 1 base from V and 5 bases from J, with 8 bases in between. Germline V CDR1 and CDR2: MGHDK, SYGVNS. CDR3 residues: CASSEWGRNEKLFF. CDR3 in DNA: TGTGCCAGCAGTGAATGGGGCAGGAATGAAAAACTGTTTTTT.

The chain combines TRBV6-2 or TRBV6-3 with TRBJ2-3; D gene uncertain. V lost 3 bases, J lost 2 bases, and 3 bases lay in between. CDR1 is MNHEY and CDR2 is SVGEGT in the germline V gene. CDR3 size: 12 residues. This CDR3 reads CASSYLTDTQYF. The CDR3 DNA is TGTGCCAGCAGTTATCTCACAGATACGCAGTATTTT.

CDR3 sequence: CASSFTGAGGYTF. CDR3 DNA: TGTGCCAGCAGCTTCACAGGAGCTGGCGGCTACACCTTC. The J gene is TRBJ1-2, the V gene TRBV7-2, with D maybe TRBD1 (5 bases). This CDR3 contains 13 residues. The germline CDR1 and CDR2 sequences are SGHTA and FQGNSA. The V end was cut by 3 bases, the J end by 8 bases, with 13 bases between.

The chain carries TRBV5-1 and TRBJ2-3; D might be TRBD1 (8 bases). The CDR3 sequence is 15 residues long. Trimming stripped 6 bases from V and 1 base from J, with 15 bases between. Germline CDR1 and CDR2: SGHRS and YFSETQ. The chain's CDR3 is CASTPGGQGTDTQYF. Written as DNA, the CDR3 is TGCGCCAGCACCCCGGGGGGACAGGGCACAGATACGCAGTATTTT.

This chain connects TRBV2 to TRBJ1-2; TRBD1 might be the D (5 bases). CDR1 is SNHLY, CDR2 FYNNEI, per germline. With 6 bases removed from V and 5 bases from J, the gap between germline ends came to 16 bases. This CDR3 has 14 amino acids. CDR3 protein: CASSVGVAGYGYTF. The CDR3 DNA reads TGTGCCAGCAGCGTAGGGGTCGCTGGGTATGGCTACACCTTC.